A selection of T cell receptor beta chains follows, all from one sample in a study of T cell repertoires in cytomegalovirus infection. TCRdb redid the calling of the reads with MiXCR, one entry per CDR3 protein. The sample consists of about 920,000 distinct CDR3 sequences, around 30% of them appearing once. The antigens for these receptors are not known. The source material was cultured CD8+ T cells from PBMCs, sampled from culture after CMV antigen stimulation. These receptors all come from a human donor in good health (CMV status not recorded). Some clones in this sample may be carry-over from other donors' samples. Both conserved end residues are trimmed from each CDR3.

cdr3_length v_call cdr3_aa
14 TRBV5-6 ASNYLHGGYQETQY
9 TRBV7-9 ASSPRAEAF
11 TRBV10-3 AIMGGDTDTQY
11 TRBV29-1 SVEGGLTDTQY
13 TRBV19 ASSIGGGWSTEAF
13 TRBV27 ASSMGLESTDTQY
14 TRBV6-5 ASGPLPSGGHNEQF
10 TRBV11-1 ASSQEKEKLF
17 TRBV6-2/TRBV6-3 ASSITGHSTGTNTGELF
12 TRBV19 ASSIKGAVYGYT
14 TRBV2 ASSEDGQGIVQPQH
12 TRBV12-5 AALAGGSENEQF
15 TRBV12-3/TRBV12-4 ASSLALASVYQETQY
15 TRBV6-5 ASTSPPPGGAMNEQF